A single sample gave rise to the 27 T cell receptor beta chains below, sequenced in a study of blood T cell repertoires in COVID-19. Profiling relied on immunoSEQ multiplex PCR, and the TCRdb table lists in-frame clones only, not all of them. The table includes over 120,000 clones, roughly 85% detected once. The sequenced material came from PBMCs or T cells enriched from blood (not recorded which). These receptors came from a man aged 50-59 years who had recovered from COVID-19.

Details on this clone: Other nucleotide sequences in the sample specify the same CDR3. The chain recombines TRBV27 with TRBJ1-5; D uncertain. Trimming stripped 0 bases from V and 5 bases from J, with 5 bases between. The length of the CDR3 is 13 residues. The germline V gene has CDR1 MNHEY and CDR2 SMNVEV (reference sequence). CDR3: CASSLSRDQPQHF. CDR3 DNA: TGTGCCAGCAGTTTATCGCGGGATCAGCCCCAGCATTTT.

This sequence joins TRBV9 and TRBJ1-4; unclear D gene. Trimming shortened V by 3 bases and J by 3 bases, and 18 bases separated the two germline ends. The germline V gene encodes CDR1 SGDLS and CDR2 YYNGEE. This CDR3 has 17 residues. In DNA form, the CDR3 reads TGTGCCAGCAGCGCCCGACGGGAAGCAGGCTCTAATGAAAAACTGTTTTTT. It yields the protein CASSARREAGSNEKLFF.

The chain's CDR3 is CTSSHRRDRGACEQYV. Written as DNA, the CDR3 is TGCACCAGCAGCCACCGCCGGGACAGGGGTGCTTGCGAGCAGTACGTC. V usage is TRBV1 and J usage is TRBJ2-7; the table gives TRBD1 as D, unverified against the DNA. TRBV1 is noted as a pseudogene. The CDR3 has 16 residues.

The chain employs TRBV19 and TRBJ2-6, with D tentatively TRBD1 (5 bases). CDR1 is LNHDA, CDR2 SQIVND, per germline (reference sequence). The CDR3 totals 18 residues. Deletions cut 7 bases from V and 2 bases from J, with 21 bases between. The CDR3 protein is CASNRNSGKIAGANVLTF. For the CDR3, the DNA is TGTGCCAGTAACCGAAATTCAGGGAAAATAGCTGGGGCCAACGTCCTGACTTTC.

This clone was counted a single time. V is TRBV4-3 and J is TRBJ2-7; weak D call: TRBD2 (6 bases). The CDR3 sequence is 15 residues long. Germline loops: CDR1 LGHNA, CDR2 YSLEER. V was shortened by 4 bases and J by 2 bases, with 15 bases between the two germline ends. CDR3 DNA: TGCGCCAGCAGCCGAAGGCCGGGAGCAACCTACGAGCAGTACGTC. Translated, it gives CASSRRPGATYEQYV.

The CDR3 coding sequence is TGTGCCAGCTCAGGAAAACGTAGCGGGCCCTACAATGAGCAGTTCTTC. As protein: CASSGKRSGPYNEQFF. This chain links TRBV18 with TRBJ2-1, with 7 nucleotides matching TRBD2. Per the germline V gene, CDR1 is KGHSH and CDR2 is LQKENI. Unmatched junction bases numbered 9, after V lost 5 bases and J lost 2 bases. The CDR3 spans 16 residues.

The chain recombines TRBV12-2 with TRBJ1-6; TRBD1, as called in the table, went unchecked against the DNA. TRBV12-2 counts as a pseudogene. The CDR3 covers 18 residues. This CDR3 reads CASRFLNDILAYNSPLHF. The CDR3 DNA is TGTGCAAGTCGCTTTCTGAACGACATCCTTGCCTATAATTCACCCCTCCACTTT.

This chain joins TRBV7-3 and TRBJ1-2, with TRBD1 as a possible D gene (6 bases). CDR1 SGHTA and CDR2 FQGTGA come from the germline V gene. Trimming cost V 1 base and J 8 bases, with 14 bases left between them. This CDR3 has 14 residues. The CDR3 DNA follows: TGTGCCAGCAGCTTAAACAGGGAGTCGCGCGGCTACACCTTC. Its translation: CASSLNRESRGYTF. Filled out from reference TRBV7-3 and TRBJ1-2, the complete variable domain reads GAGVSQTPSNKVTEKGKYVELRCDPISGHTALYWYRQSLGQGPEFLIYFQGTGAADDSGLPNDRFFAVRPEGSVSTLKIQRTERGDSAVYLCASSLNRESRGYTFGSGTRLTVV.

A few counts support this clone. This chain links TRBV28 with TRBJ1-3; a weak D match, TRBD1 (6 bases). The CDR3 has 13 amino acids. V gave up 11 bases and J gave up 2 bases, with 13 bases separating them. Looked up from germline, CDR1 is MDHEN and CDR2 is SYDVKM. The CDR3 nucleotides are TGTGCCTGTCAGGGGTTACCTGGAAACACCATATATTTT. It codes for CACQGLPGNTIYF.

The sample holds a few counts of this clone. The chain has TRBV29-1 and TRBJ2-2; the match to TRBD1 covers 9 bases. The CDR3 is 14 residues long. Per germline, CDR1 SQVTM and CDR2 ANQGSEA. The V gene end was trimmed by 4 bases and the J gene end by 3 bases; junction bases not matched to a gene: 3. CDR3 amino acids: CSVARTGDTGELFF. The CDR3 coding sequence is TGCAGCGTTGCGCGGACAGGGGACACCGGGGAGCTGTTTTTT.

The chain links TRBV10-3 to TRBJ2-1, with a possible D match to TRBD2 (6 bases). This CDR3 is 14 amino acids long. Germline CDR1 reads ENHRY; CDR2 reads SYGVKD. Trimming pared 4 bases from V and 5 bases from J, leaving 12 bases between. The CDR3: CAISVGGVNNEQFF. CDR3 DNA: TGTGCCATCAGTGTTGGAGGGGTCAACAATGAGCAGTTCTTC.

The chain is built from TRBV20-1 and TRBJ1-2; 7 bases fit TRBD1. J was trimmed by 9 bases and V by 6 bases; bases with no gene match: 7. The germline V gene has CDR1 DFQATT and CDR2 SNEGSKA (reference sequence). This CDR3 is built from 11 residues. CDR3 in DNA: TGCAGTGCCGAGGGGGCAAGCCGCTACACCTTC. Translated: CSAEGASRYTF.

The chain couples TRBV5-6 to TRBJ1-1; D is possibly TRBD1 (6 bases). Trimming shortened V by 4 bases and J by 0 bases, and 16 bases separated the two germline ends. The CDR3 is made up of 16 amino acids. Germline CDR1 SGHDT, CDR2 YYEEEE. CDR3 residues: CASSPLQGGMNTEAFF. The CDR3 region has the DNA TGTGCCAGCAGCCCACTACAGGGCGGAATGAACACTGAAGCTTTCTTT.

This chain connects TRBV28 to TRBJ2-5; 9 nucleotides line up with TRBD1. The CDR3 is 15 amino acids. CDR1 is MDHEN, CDR2 SYDVKM, per germline. Unmatched junction bases numbered 8, after V lost 4 bases and J lost 5 bases. The chain's CDR3 is CASSSLGTGWETQYF. DNA for the CDR3: TGTGCCAGCAGTTCGCTCGGGACAGGGTGGGAGACCCAGTACTTC.

The genes are TRBV18 and TRBJ1-3; 7 bases are shared with TRBD1. With V trimmed by 2 bases and J by 0 bases, 7 bases remained unmatched. In germline, CDR1 is KGHSH, CDR2 LQKENI. This CDR3 has 17 amino acids. In DNA, the CDR3 is TGTGCCAGCTCACCATCGAGACAGGGCCACTCTGGAAACACCATATATTTT. The encoded protein is CASSPSRQGHSGNTIYF.

The genes are TRBV7-8 and TRBJ1-4; TRBD1 aligns across 8 bases. The trim removed 1 base at V and 0 bases at J, leaving 4 bases unmatched. Per the germline V gene, CDR1 is SGHVS and CDR2 is FQNEAQ. The CDR3 has 17 amino acids. CDR3 residues: CASSLGDRRATNEKLFF. In DNA form, the CDR3 reads TGTGCCAGCAGCTTAGGGGACAGGCGTGCAACTAATGAAAAACTGTTTTTT.

This chain uses TRBV25-1 with TRBJ1-6, with 7 bases lining up with TRBD1. The junction had 4 bases not matched to a gene; V was cut back by 4 bases and J by 4 bases. The CDR3 extends over 15 amino acids. The germline gives CDR1 MGHDK, CDR2 SYGVNS. The CDR3 DNA sequence: TGTGCCAGCAGTGGACAGGGCTCATATAATTCACCCCTCCACTTT. It codes for CASSGQGSYNSPLHF.

The rearrangement joins TRBV5-1 to TRBJ2-3; TRBD2 is a possible D gene (7 bases). V was shortened by 3 bases and J by 2 bases, with 13 bases between the two germline ends. Germline CDR1 and CDR2: SGHRS and YFSETQ. This CDR3 spans 15 amino acids. Here the CDR3 DNA reads TGCGCCAGCAGCTCAACCCGGGGGGCCACAGATACGCAGTATTTT. This encodes CASSSTRGATDTQYF.

The rearrangement joins TRBV28 to TRBJ1-2, with D maybe TRBD1 (5 bases). The V end lost 5 bases, the J end lost 4 bases, and 17 bases lay between the germline ends. Germline V gene data show CDR1 as MDHEN and CDR2 as SYDVKM. CDR3 length: 15 amino acids. The CDR3 spells CASSLTGPPSYGYTF. The CDR3 region has the DNA TGTGCCAGCAGTCTCACAGGCCCTCCCAGCTATGGCTACACCTTC.

The chain uses TRBV28 and TRBJ1-2; TRBD1 might be the D (5 bases). Germline V gives CDR1 MDHEN, CDR2 SYDVKM. The CDR3 covers 15 residues. Trimming removed 2 bases at V and 6 bases at J, with 16 bases between. For the CDR3, the DNA is TGTGCCAGCAGTTTAAGGGCAGGGCTACTGGATGGCTACACCTTC. Its translation: CASSLRAGLLDGYTF.

The CDR3 bases are TGTGCCAGCAGTTTTGTGCAGAACGAGCAGTACTTC. Protein product: CASSFVQNEQYF. This chain uses TRBV12-3 or TRBV12-4 with TRBJ2-7; D gene unclear. Trimming removed 3 bases from V and 5 bases from J, with 8 bases in between. The length of the CDR3 is 12 residues.

The V call is TRBV21-1, the J call TRBJ2-7; TRBD1 was called by the table and not checked on the DNA. TRBV21-1 is deemed a pseudogene. This CDR3 spans 17 amino acids. This CDR3 is CARRGRRVCRISYEQYV. For the CDR3, the DNA is TGTGCCAGGAGGGGGCGCAGGGTCTGCAGGATCTCCTACGAGCAGTACGTC.

The V and J genes are TRBV7-2 and TRBJ2-7; 9 positions match TRBD1. CDR1 SGHTA and CDR2 FQGNSA come from the germline V gene. The CDR3 is made up of 16 amino acids. V shed 1 base and J 6 bases; nucleotides not matched to a gene: 10. The CDR3 spells CASSLVRWGQGSEQYF. The CDR3 DNA reads as TGTGCCAGCAGCTTAGTCCGTTGGGGACAGGGATCCGAGCAGTACTTC.

The chain links TRBV18 to TRBJ1-6; TRBD1 matches at 7 bases. Germline V lookup: CDR1 KGHSH, CDR2 LQKENI. This CDR3 contains 16 residues. V trimming: 4 bases; J trimming: 0 bases; junction bases outside the gene matches: 3. CDR3 sequence reads: CASSQQGSSYNSPLHF. The CDR3 DNA reads as TGTGCCAGCTCACAACAGGGGAGCTCCTATAATTCACCCCTCCACTTT.

The J gene is TRBJ2-7, the V gene TRBV5-6; maybe TRBD1 (7 bases). The CDR3 contains 15 residues. Trimming removed 4 bases at V and 2 bases at J, with 16 bases between. Germline V gene data show CDR1 as SGHDT and CDR2 as YYEEEE. This CDR3 is CASSGGTVGPYEQYV. The CDR3 DNA is TGTGCCAGCAGCGGGGGGACAGTCGGCCCCTACGAGCAGTACGTC.

The chain combines TRBV7-8 with TRBJ2-5, with a tentative D call TRBD1 (5 bases). The CDR3 runs 14 residues. V lost 7 bases, J lost 1 base, and 13 bases lay in between. The germline CDR1 and CDR2 sequences are SGHVS and FQNEAQ. The CDR3 loop reads CASTFRGSQETQYF. CDR3 coding DNA: TGTGCCAGCACCTTTAGGGGATCCCAAGAGACCCAGTACTTC.

The table lists this clone with a count of one. The J gene is TRBJ2-1, the V gene TRBV19; 10 bases are shared with TRBD2. The J segment lost 4 bases and the V segment lost 6 bases, leaving 9 bases of the junction unmatched. The length of the CDR3 is 16 residues. Germline lookup yields CDR1 LNHDA and CDR2 SQIVND (reference sequence). CDR3 sequence reads: CASRALAGERYNEQFF. In DNA, the CDR3 is TGTGCCAGTAGGGCTCTAGCGGGAGAGCGATACAATGAGCAGTTCTTC.